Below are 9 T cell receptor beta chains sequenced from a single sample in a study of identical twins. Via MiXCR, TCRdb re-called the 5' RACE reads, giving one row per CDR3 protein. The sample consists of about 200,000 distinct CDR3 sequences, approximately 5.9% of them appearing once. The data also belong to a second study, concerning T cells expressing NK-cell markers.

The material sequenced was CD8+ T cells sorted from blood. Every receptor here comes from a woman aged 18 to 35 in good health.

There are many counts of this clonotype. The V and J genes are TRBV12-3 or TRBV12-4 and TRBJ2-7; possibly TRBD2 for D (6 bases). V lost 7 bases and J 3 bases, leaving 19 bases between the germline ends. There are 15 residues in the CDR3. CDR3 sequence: CASNYHGGYIYEQYF. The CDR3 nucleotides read TGTGCCAGCAACTATCACGGGGGATATATCTACGAGCAGTACTTC.

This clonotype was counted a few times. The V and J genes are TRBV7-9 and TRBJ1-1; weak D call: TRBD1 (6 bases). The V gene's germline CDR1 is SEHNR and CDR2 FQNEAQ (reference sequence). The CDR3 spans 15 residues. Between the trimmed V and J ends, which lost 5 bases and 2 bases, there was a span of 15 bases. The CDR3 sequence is CASSLGQNYNTEAFF. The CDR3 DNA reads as TGTGCCAGCAGCCTAGGACAGAACTATAACACTGAAGCTTTCTTT. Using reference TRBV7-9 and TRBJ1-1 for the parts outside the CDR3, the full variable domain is DTGVSQNPRHKITKRGQNVTFRCDPISEHNRLYWYRQTLGQGPEFLTYFQNEAQLEKSRLLSDRFSAERPKGSFSTLEIQRTEQGDSAMYLCASSLGQNYNTEAFFGQGTRLTVV.

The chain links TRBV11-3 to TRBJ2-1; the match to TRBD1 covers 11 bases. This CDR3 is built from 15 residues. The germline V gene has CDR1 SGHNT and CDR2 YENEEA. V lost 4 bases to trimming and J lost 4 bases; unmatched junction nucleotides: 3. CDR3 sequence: CASSWDRGMYNEQFF. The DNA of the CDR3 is TGTGCCAGCAGCTGGGACAGGGGGATGTACAATGAGCAGTTCTTC.

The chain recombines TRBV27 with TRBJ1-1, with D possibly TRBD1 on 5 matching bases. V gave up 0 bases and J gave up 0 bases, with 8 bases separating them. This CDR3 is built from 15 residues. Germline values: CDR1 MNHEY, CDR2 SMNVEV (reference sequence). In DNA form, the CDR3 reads TGTGCCAGCAGTTTATCGGGACGGGTGAACACTGAAGCTTTCTTT. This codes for CASSLSGRVNTEAFF.

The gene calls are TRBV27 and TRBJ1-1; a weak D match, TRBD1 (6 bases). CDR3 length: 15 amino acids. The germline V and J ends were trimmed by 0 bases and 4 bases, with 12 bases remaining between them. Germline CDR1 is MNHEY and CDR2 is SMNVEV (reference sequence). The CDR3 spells CASSLSLGAGTEAFF. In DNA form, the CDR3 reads TGTGCCAGCAGTTTATCGCTGGGGGCAGGCACTGAAGCTTTCTTT.

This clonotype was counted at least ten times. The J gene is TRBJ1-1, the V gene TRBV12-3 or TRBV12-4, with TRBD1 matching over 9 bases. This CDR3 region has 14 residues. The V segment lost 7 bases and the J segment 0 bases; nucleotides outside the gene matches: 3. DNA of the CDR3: TGTGCCAGCATACGGGACAGGGTGAACACTGAAGCTTTCTTT. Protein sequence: CASIRDRVNTEAFF.

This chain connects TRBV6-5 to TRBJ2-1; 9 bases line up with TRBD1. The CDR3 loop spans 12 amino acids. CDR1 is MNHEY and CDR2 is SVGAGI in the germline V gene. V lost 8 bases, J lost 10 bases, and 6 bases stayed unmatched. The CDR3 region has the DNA TGTGCCAGCCGGGACAGGGATGTGGAGCAGTTCTTC. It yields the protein CASRDRDVEQFF.

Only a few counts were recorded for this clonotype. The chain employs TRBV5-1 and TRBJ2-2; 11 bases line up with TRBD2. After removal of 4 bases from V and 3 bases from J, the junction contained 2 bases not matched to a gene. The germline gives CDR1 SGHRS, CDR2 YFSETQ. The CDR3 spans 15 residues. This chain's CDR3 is CASSGLAGYTGELFF. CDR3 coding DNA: TGCGCCAGCAGCGGACTAGCGGGTTACACCGGGGAGCTGTTTTTT.

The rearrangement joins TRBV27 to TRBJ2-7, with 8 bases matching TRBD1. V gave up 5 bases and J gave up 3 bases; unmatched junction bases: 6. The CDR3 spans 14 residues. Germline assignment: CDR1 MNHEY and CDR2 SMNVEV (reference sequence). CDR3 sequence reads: CASSLRQGFYEQYF. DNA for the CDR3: TGTGCCAGCAGTCTCCGACAGGGGTTCTACGAGCAGTACTTC.